This T cell receptor (beta chain) was observed in a study of CD8 T cells in ankylosing spondylitis. Study-level points and caveats: Seemingly characteristic of ankylosing spondylitis blood was a TCR beta motif consisting of eight highly homologous variants. The authors found the disease-linked clones to be CD8+ and relatively rare in peripheral blood. Reported data indicate significant enrichment of disease-linked clones within matched ankylosing spondylitis synovial fluid.

This clonotype showed up many times. Its matching antigen is unknown. V was cut by 4 bases and J by 3 bases, with 4 bases left in between. The length of the CDR3 is 12 residues. CDR1 and CDR2 (germline): SGDLS, YYNGEE. Making use of molecular barcodes, quantitative 5'-RACE generated TCR beta libraries. TCRdb reanalysed the 5' RACE reads using MiXCR and keeps one entry per CDR3 protein. This table holds about 39,000 distinct CDR3 sequences, less than 4% found once. Sequenced input: blood, either unsorted or a sorted T cell fraction (not recorded which). The J gene is TRBJ2-2, the V gene TRBV9; D gene uncertain. The clonotype originates from a male donor with ankylosing spondylitis or in good health (not recorded which). The CDR3 DNA follows: TGTGCCAGCAGCCCGGACACCGGGGAGCTGTTTTTT. Translation gives CASSPDTGELFF.